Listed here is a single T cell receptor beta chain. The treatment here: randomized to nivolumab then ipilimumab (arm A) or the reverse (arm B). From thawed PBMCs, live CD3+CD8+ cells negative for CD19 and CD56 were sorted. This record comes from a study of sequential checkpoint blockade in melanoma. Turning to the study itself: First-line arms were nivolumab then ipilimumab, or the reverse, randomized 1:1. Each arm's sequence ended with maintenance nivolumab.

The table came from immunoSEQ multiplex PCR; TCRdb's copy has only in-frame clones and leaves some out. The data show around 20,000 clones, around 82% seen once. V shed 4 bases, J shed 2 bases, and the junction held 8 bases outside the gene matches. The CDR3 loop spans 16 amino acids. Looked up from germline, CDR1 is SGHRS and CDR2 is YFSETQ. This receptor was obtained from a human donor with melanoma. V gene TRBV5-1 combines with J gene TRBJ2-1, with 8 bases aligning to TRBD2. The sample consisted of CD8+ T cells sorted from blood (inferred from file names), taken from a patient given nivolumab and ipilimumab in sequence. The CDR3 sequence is CASSLRVAGTYNEQFF. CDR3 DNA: TGCGCCAGCAGCCTCAGGGTAGCGGGGACCTACAATGAGCAGTTCTTC.